The 14 T cell receptor beta chains below were found in one sample sequenced in a study of technical replicates of blood from several donors. Method: immunoSEQ multiplex PCR; TCRdb's copy keeps in-frame clones and lacks some. In the table there are about 84,000 clones, roughly 98% of which are singletons. The sequenced sample was T cells isolated from PBMCs. These receptors came from a human donor in good health.

The genes are TRBV15 and TRBJ1-3, with D uncertain. The germline V gene has CDR1 LNHNV and CDR2 YYDKDF (reference sequence). Trimming shortened V by 5 bases and J by 7 bases, and 6 bases separated the two germline ends. The length of the CDR3 is 11 residues. As DNA, the CDR3 is TGTGCCACCAGCTCCTATAACACCATATATTTT. Protein: CATSSYNTIYF.

V usage is TRBV20-1 and J usage is TRBJ1-1, with D possibly TRBD1 on 6 matching bases. Per germline, CDR1 DFQATT and CDR2 SNEGSKA (reference sequence). The CDR3 is 11 amino acids. Trimming removed 5 bases at V and 5 bases at J, with 9 bases between. The CDR3 region is CSAYRETEAFF. The CDR3 DNA follows: TGCAGTGCTTACAGGGAAACTGAAGCTTTCTTT.

The chain is built from TRBV19 and TRBJ2-1, with D possibly matching TRBD1 (6 bases). The CDR3 sequence is 15 residues long. The V gene lost 6 bases and the J gene lost 4 bases, with 16 bases spanning the gap. The germline V gene encodes CDR1 LNHDA and CDR2 SQIVND (reference sequence). DNA for the CDR3: TGTGCCAGTAGAACGGGGCAGGGGAGTTACAATGAGCAGTTCTTC. Translation: CASRTGQGSYNEQFF. Full variable domain (missing parts from reference TRBV19 and TRBJ2-1): DGGITQSPKYLFRKEGQNVTLSCEQNLNHDAMYWYRQDPGQGLRLIYYSQIVNDFQKGDIAEGYSVSREKKESFPLTVTSAQKNPTAFYLCASRTGQGSYNEQFFGPGTRLTVL.

This clone was seen a single time. The chain joins TRBV27 to TRBJ2-5; D is ambiguous. CDR1 is MNHEY, CDR2 SMNVEV, per germline (reference sequence). This CDR3 spans 14 amino acids. The ends were cut back, 5 bases at V and 5 bases at J, with 15 bases in the middle. Here the CDR3 reads CASSLTLGFETQYF. CDR3 DNA: TGTGCCAGCAGTCTCACCCTAGGTTTTGAGACCCAGTACTTC.

This clone was recorded once. The chain uses TRBV29-1 and TRBJ2-3, with D maybe TRBD1 (6 bases). V lost 2 bases, J lost 1 base, and 10 bases lay in between. Germline-derived CDR1 and CDR2 are SQVTM and ANQGSEA. The CDR3 length is 14 residues. CDR3: CSVERGRGTDTQYF. Written as DNA, the CDR3 is TGCAGCGTTGAAAGGGGGAGAGGCACAGATACGCAGTATTTT.

The rearrangement uses TRBV25-1 and TRBJ2-5; 7 bases map to TRBD2. With V trimmed by 3 bases and J by 2 bases, 6 bases remained unmatched. Germline V gene data show CDR1 as MGHDK and CDR2 as SYGVNS. The CDR3 totals 15 residues. CDR3 in amino acids: CASSEGGSGQETQYF. The CDR3 bases are TGTGCCAGCAGTGAGGGAGGTAGCGGGCAAGAGACCCAGTACTTC.

The chain employs TRBV11-2 and TRBJ1-5; no clear D gene. The ends were cut back, 2 bases at V and 5 bases at J, with 7 bases in the middle. CDR1 and CDR2 from the germline V gene are SGHAT and FQNNGV. This CDR3 is built from 13 residues. The CDR3 reads CASSLNGDQPQHF. CDR3 bases: TGTGCCAGCAGCTTAAACGGAGATCAGCCCCAGCATTTT.

The chain carries TRBV7-9 and TRBJ2-5; D is perhaps TRBD2 (5 bases). Germline CDR1 is SEHNR and CDR2 is FQNEAQ (reference sequence). The CDR3 is made up of 15 amino acids. V shed 4 bases and J shed 5 bases, with 17 bases lying between them. The CDR3 region is CASSYELDQMETQYF. The CDR3 bases are TGTGCCAGCAGCTACGAACTAGATCAGATGGAGACCCAGTACTTC.

The genes are TRBV4-2 and TRBJ2-2; D uncertain. V lost 0 bases to trimming and J lost 7 bases, with 9 bases between them. Germline V CDR1 and CDR2: LGHNA, YNFKEQ. This CDR3 has 14 residues. The CDR3 DNA reads as TGTGCCAGCAGCCAAGATCGCGGCTTCGGGGAGCTGTTTTTT. Protein: CASSQDRGFGELFF.

V is TRBV6-5 and J is TRBJ2-4, with a possible D match to TRBD2 (5 bases). Trimming cost V 0 bases and J 5 bases, with 8 bases left between them. The CDR3 sequence is 14 residues long. Germline V gene sequence: CDR1 MNHEY, CDR2 SVGAGI. Written as DNA, the CDR3 is TGTGCCAGCAGTTACTCGCTGAGGGAAAACATTCAGTACTTC. As protein: CASSYSLRENIQYF.

The chain joins TRBV27 to TRBJ1-2; TRBD1 matches 9 bases. The germline gives CDR1 MNHEY, CDR2 SMNVEV (reference sequence). The CDR3 consists of 14 residues. Trimming cost V 1 base and J 5 bases; bases outside gene matches: 2. CDR3 in amino acids: CASSLLGTGYGYTF. CDR3 sequence (DNA): TGTGCCAGCAGTTTATTAGGGACAGGGTATGGCTACACCTTC.

CDR3: CASSEEGTGANVLTF. DNA for the CDR3: TGTGCCAGCAGTGAAGAGGGTACTGGGGCCAACGTCCTGACTTTC. The chain recombines TRBV6-4 with TRBJ2-6; tentative D call: TRBD2 (5 bases). The CDR3 runs to 15 residues. Trimming removed 3 bases from V and 2 bases from J, with 8 bases in between. Germline CDR1 is MRHNA and CDR2 is SNTAGT.

CDR3 amino acids: CASSDRGRRMNTEAFF. CDR3 in DNA: TGTGCCAGTTCAGACAGGGGGCGGAGGATGAACACTGAAGCTTTCTTT. This chain connects TRBV19 to TRBJ1-1, with TRBD1 identical over 10 bases. Trimming cost V 8 bases and J 0 bases; bases outside gene matches: 9. This CDR3 region has 16 residues. Germline V gene lookup returns CDR1 LNHDA and CDR2 SQIVND (reference sequence).

The chain combines TRBV30 with TRBJ2-5, with TRBD2 matching over 8 bases. The V and J ends lost 1 base and 4 bases, in that order; junction bases with no gene match: 8. The CDR3 is 15 residues long. Germline-derived CDR1 and CDR2 are GTSNPN and SVGIG (reference sequence). The CDR3 sequence is CAWSEGLGISETQYF. CDR3 in DNA: TGTGCCTGGAGTGAGGGACTAGGGATTTCAGAGACCCAGTACTTC.